The 18 T cell receptor beta chains in this list originate from one sample, sequenced in a study of regulatory T cells in long-lasting Graves disease. The time point here: newly diagnosed GD, antithyroid drugs for less than 3 months. The TCR library used RNA extracted from PBMCs. In building TCR beta libraries, iRepertoire HTBI primers were used together with Arm-PCR of CDR3 regions. From the multiplex PCR reads, TCRdb called clonotypes with MiXCR, one entry per CDR3 protein. This table has about 420,000 distinct CDR3 sequences, about a sixth appearing once. These data were likewise used in another study, on T cells in Graves' hyperthyroidism and ophthalmopathy.

The starting material was peripheral blood mononuclear cells (PBMCs), obtained at new diagnosis, from a patient treated with antithyroid drugs. All receptors derive from a woman aged 18-29 years with Graves disease.

This clonotype has a count of ten or more. This chain links TRBV20-1 with TRBJ2-2; D is uncertain. V was shortened by 0 bases and J by 1 base, with 12 bases between the two germline ends. The CDR3 consists of 16 residues. Germline CDR1 is DFQATT and CDR2 is SNEGSKA (reference sequence). For the CDR3, the DNA is TGCAGTGCTAGAGATAGGAGCGCCAAGAACACCGGGGAGCTGTTTTTT. It yields the protein CSARDRSAKNTGELFF.

This clonotype was counted ten times or more. V gene TRBV27 combines with J gene TRBJ2-7, with D perhaps TRBD1 or TRBD2 (5 bases each). The germline V and J ends were trimmed by 3 bases and 3 bases, with 15 bases remaining between them. The CDR3 consists of 15 residues. Germline V gene lookup returns CDR1 MNHEY and CDR2 SMNVEV (reference sequence). This chain's CDR3 is CASSLRGISNYEQYF. CDR3 DNA sequence: TGTGCCAGCAGTTTGAGGGGAATTTCGAACTACGAGCAGTACTTC.

The rearrangement uses TRBV6-2 or TRBV6-3 and TRBJ2-7, with D perhaps TRBD2 (7 bases). Germline V gives CDR1 MNHEY, CDR2 SVGEGT. Trimming pared 2 bases from V and 3 bases from J, leaving 17 bases between. The CDR3 has 16 residues. Here the CDR3 reads CASSYTGGPLHYEQYF. In DNA form, the CDR3 reads TGTGCCAGCAGTTACACGGGGGGCCCCCTCCACTACGAGCAGTACTTC.

The chain couples TRBV6-1 to TRBJ2-5; 7 nucleotides align to TRBD2. V lost 5 bases and J lost 5; bases outside the gene matches: 8. This CDR3 is 14 amino acids long. CDR1 is MNHNS, CDR2 SASEGT, per germline. This chain's CDR3 is CASSNRLAWETQYF. The CDR3 DNA reads as TGTGCCAGCAGTAACCGACTAGCCTGGGAGACCCAGTACTTC.

With respect to this clonotype: The junction and the germline gene differ at one end; a read error may be behind it. The chain couples TRBV13 to TRBJ2-7; perhaps TRBD2 as D (6 bases). Per the germline V gene, CDR1 is PRHDT and CDR2 is FYEKMQ (reference sequence). The CDR3 contains 16 residues. The CDR3 DNA reads as TGCGCCAGCAGCCTAAAGGGACTGCTCCCCATCCACGAGCAGTACTTC. This encodes CASSLKGLLPIHEQYF.

This clonotype was seen repeatedly, ten times or more. The rearrangement uses TRBV2 and TRBJ2-2; TRBD2 aligns across 15 bases. The CDR3 spans 18 residues. The V gene end was trimmed by 5 bases and the J gene end by 4 bases; junction bases not matched to a gene: 8. Germline V gene data show CDR1 as SNHLY and CDR2 as FYNNEI. The CDR3 loop is CASSPRRTSGRATGELFF. CDR3 sequence (DNA): TGTGCCAGCAGTCCCCGCAGGACTAGCGGGAGGGCCACCGGGGAGCTGTTTTTT.

This clonotype was detected only a few times. The gene calls are TRBV6-5 and TRBJ2-3, with 13 bases that match TRBD2. This CDR3 has 16 residues. Germline V CDR1 and CDR2: MNHEY, SVGAGI. V lost 3 bases, J lost 3 bases, and 3 bases stayed unmatched. The CDR3 DNA is TGTGCCAGCAGTTATCTGGGACTAGCGGGAACAGATACGCAGTATTTT. Translated, it gives CASSYLGLAGTDTQYF.

This clonotype was seen ten or more times. The chain joins TRBV2 to TRBJ1-4, with TRBD1 as a possible D gene (6 bases). Trimming stripped 7 bases from V and 7 bases from J, with 13 bases between. The CDR3 length is 13 residues. In germline, CDR1 is SNHLY, CDR2 FYNNEI. The CDR3, as DNA: TGTGCCAGCAAGAGGACAGCCTCTGAAAAACTGTTTTTT. It codes for CASKRTASEKLFF. Supplemented by reference TRBV2 and TRBJ1-4, the full variable domain reads EPEVTQTPSHQVTQMGQEVILRCVPISNHLYFYWYRQILGQKVEFLVSFYNNEISEKSEIFDDQFSVERPDGSNFTLKIRSTKLEDSAMYFCASKRTASEKLFFGSGTQLSVL.

Remarks on this clonotype: A much larger clone lies one base from this, so it may be a read error. The DNA of the CDR3 is TGTGCCAGCAGTTTAGCTGGGATCGACGAGCGGTACTTC. Translated: CASSLAGIDERYF. The chain employs TRBV6-2 or TRBV6-3 and TRBJ2-7; unclear D gene. In germline, CDR1 is MNHEY, CDR2 SVGEGT. The CDR3 is 13 amino acids.

This clonotype was seen only a few times. This chain uses TRBV5-1 with TRBJ2-1, with 10 positions matching TRBD2. The ends lost 0 bases at V and 5 bases at J; junction bases unmatched: 2. Germline loops: CDR1 SGHRS, CDR2 YFSETQ. This CDR3 has 15 residues. The DNA for the CDR3 is TGCGCCAGCAGCTTGGGGGGGACTAGCGACAATGAGCAGTTCTTC. Translated: CASSLGGTSDNEQFF.

As to this clonotype: A much larger clone lies one base from this, so it may be a read error. This rearrangement joins TRBV28 to TRBJ2-2, with 7 bases matching TRBD1. Per germline, CDR1 MDHEN and CDR2 SYDVKM. The CDR3 consists of 14 residues. The CDR3 here is CAGSSGQLTGELFF. CDR3 nucleotides: TGTGCCGGCAGTTCGGGACAGCTGACCGGGGAGCTGTTTTTT.

The chain employs TRBV30 and TRBJ2-3; D might be TRBD1 or TRBD2, each matching 5 bases. The CDR3 has 15 amino acids. The V end lost 3 bases, the J end lost 4 bases, and 17 bases lay between the germline ends. The germline V gene encodes CDR1 GTSNPN and CDR2 SVGIG (reference sequence). CDR3 in DNA: TGTGCCTGGAGCCCCTCCTGGGGGAGCGCAGATACGCAGTATTTT. This encodes CAWSPSWGSADTQYF.

The rearrangement links TRBV4-1 to TRBJ2-3; 8 bases agree with TRBD2. The J call could be wrong; TRBJ2-5 is a better fit for the DNA end. Germline assignment: CDR1 MGHRA and CDR2 YSYEKL. The CDR3 is made up of 16 amino acids. CDR3 sequence: CASSQGDGGAWETQYF. The CDR3 DNA reads TGCGCCAGCAGCCAAGGGGACGGGGGGGCCTGGGAGACCCAGTACTTC.

This chain joins TRBV7-8 and TRBJ2-2; TRBD2 aligns across 12 bases. Germline V gives CDR1 SGHVS, CDR2 FQNEAQ. This CDR3 contains 17 residues. The V segment lost 5 bases and the J segment 5 bases; nucleotides outside the gene matches: 9. The CDR3 loop reads CASSDNRLAGVTGELFF. DNA for the CDR3: TGTGCCAGCAGCGATAACCGACTAGCGGGAGTTACCGGGGAGCTGTTTTTT.

The chain has TRBV15 and TRBJ2-5; TRBD1 is a possible D gene (6 bases). This CDR3 has 14 amino acids. From germline, CDR1 is LNHNV and CDR2 YYDKDF (reference sequence). Deletions cut 2 bases from V and 2 bases from J, with 9 bases between. The CDR3 DNA reads TGTGCCACCAGCAGACTAGGGGGACAAGAGACCCAGTACTTC. It is translated as CATSRLGGQETQYF.

This clonotype was seen a few times. The junction and the germline gene differ at one end; a read error may be behind it. V and J are TRBV20-1 and TRBJ1-2; D is undetermined. Germline-derived CDR1 and CDR2 are DFQATT and SNEGSKA (reference sequence). CDR3 length: 13 residues. CDR3 coding DNA: TGCAGTGCTAGAAGGTGGCGTGGCTATAGCTACACCTTC. Translating gives CSARRWRGYSYTF.

This clonotype was detected many times. The chain links TRBV2 to TRBJ1-1; 9 bases are a match to TRBD1. The CDR3 sequence is 16 residues long. Germline-derived CDR1 and CDR2 are SNHLY and FYNNEI. V trimming: 5 bases; J trimming: 4 bases; junction bases outside the gene matches: 11. CDR3 amino acids: CASSYTGGVFGTEAFF. The CDR3 DNA sequence: TGTGCCAGCAGTTATACAGGGGGCGTTTTCGGCACTGAAGCTTTCTTT.

This clonotype has just a few counts. A much larger clone lies one base from this, so it may be a read error. This CDR3 is missing its conserved last phenylalanine or tryptophan, likely due to a read error. J is TRBJ1-1 and V is TRBV7-9, with 11 bases lining up with TRBD1. Germline V CDR1 and CDR2: SEHNR, FQNEAQ (reference sequence). The CDR3 covers 16 residues. V was clipped by 4 bases and J by 4 bases; unmatched bases: 8. CDR3 nucleotides: TGTGCCAGCAGCTCCGGGCCGGGACAGGGGGTCACTGAAGCTTTCTTG. Its protein product is CASSSGPGQGVTEAFL.